The subject of this entry is one TCR beta chain. Antigen specificity is unknown. The data were obtained in a study of CD8 T cells in ankylosing spondylitis. The study, taken as a whole, reports: What seemed typical of ankylosing spondylitis blood was a TCR beta motif built from 7 or 8 highly homologous variants. Clones linked with disease were CD8+ and fairly uncommon in the peripheral blood. Some of the motif variants had earlier been found in reactive arthritis patients' fluid and blood.

Quantitative molecular-barcoded 5'-RACE generated the TCR beta libraries. TCRdb recomputed calls from the 5' RACE reads with MiXCR, one row per CDR3 protein. The sample consists of about 340,000 distinct CDR3 sequences, roughly 15% of them appearing once. The CDR3 extends over 13 amino acids. V was pared by 5 bases and J by 7 bases, with 17 bases between. Germline V CDR1 and CDR2: SQVTM, ANQGSEA. The sequence derives from a male donor with ankylosing spondylitis or in good health (not recorded which). The rearrangement joins TRBV29-1 to TRBJ2-5, with D hard to call. The sample comprised blood, either unsorted or a sorted T cell fraction (not recorded which). CDR3 bases: TGCAGCGTTCCGGACCGCGTCACATGGACCCAGTACTTC. Its translation: CSVPDRVTWTQYF.